This entry concerns a single T cell receptor beta chain. This sample was included in a study of blood T cells in healthy people across ages. CDR3 length equals 19 residues. Primers used in a second PCR of about 6 to 12 cycles were a sample-barcoded 5' primer and a J-beta primer mix. TCRdb used MiXCR to reprocess the 5' RACE reads, holding one entry per CDR3 protein. There are around 1,600,000 distinct CDR3 sequences in the sample; under 55% occur only once, and just over 4% lies in the top ten. This clonotype originated in a woman aged 18-29 years in good health. The V call is TRBV21-1, the J call TRBJ2-3; the table's D call TRBD2 went unverified against the DNA. TRBV21-1 counts as a pseudogene. The material sequenced was blood. CDR3 DNA sequence: TGTGCCAGCAGCTACCCCGGTCTAGCGGGGAGGCTGAGCACAGATACGCAGTATTTT. As protein: CASSYPGLAGRLSTDTQYF.